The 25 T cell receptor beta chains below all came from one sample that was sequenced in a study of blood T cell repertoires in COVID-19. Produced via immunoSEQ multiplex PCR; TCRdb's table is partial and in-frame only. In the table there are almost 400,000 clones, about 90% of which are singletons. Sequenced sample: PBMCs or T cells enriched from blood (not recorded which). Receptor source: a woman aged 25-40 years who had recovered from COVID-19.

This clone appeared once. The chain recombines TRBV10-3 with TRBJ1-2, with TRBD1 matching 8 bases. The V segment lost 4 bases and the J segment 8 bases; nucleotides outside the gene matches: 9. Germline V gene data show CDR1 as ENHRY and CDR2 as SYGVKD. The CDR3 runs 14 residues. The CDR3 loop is CAISGTGTRGGYTF. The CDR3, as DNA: TGTGCCATCAGTGGGACAGGGACCAGAGGCGGCTACACCTTC.

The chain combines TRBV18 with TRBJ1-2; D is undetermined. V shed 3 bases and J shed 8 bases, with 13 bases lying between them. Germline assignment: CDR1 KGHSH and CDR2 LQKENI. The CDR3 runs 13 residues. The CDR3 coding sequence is TGTGCCAGCTCACCCGGCCTACTACAAGGCTACACCTTC. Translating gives CASSPGLLQGYTF.

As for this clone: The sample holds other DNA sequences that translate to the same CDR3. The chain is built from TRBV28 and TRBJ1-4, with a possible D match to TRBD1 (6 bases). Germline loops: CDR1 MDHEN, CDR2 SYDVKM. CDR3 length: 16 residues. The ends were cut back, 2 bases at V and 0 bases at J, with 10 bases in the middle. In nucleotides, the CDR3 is TGTGCCAGCAGTTTACGGGGGGCCGCAACTAATGAAAAACTGTTTTTT. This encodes CASSLRGAATNEKLFF.

In DNA, the CDR3 is TGTGCCAGCAGCTCAAAGACAGACTCCGTCTTTTTAGGCTACACCTTC. Translated, it gives CASSSKTDSVFLGYTF. The V and J genes are TRBV7-3 and TRBJ1-2; TRBD1 might be the D (5 bases). The CDR3 is 16 amino acids. Trimming pared 4 bases from V and 8 bases from J, leaving 23 bases between. Looked up from germline, CDR1 is SGHTA and CDR2 is FQGTGA.

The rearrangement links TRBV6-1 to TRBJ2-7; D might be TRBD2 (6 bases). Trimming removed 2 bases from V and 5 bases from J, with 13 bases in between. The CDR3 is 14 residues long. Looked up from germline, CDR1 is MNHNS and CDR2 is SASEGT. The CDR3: CASSEWDLGNEQYF. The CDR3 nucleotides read TGTGCCAGCAGTGAATGGGACTTGGGGAACGAGCAGTACTTC.

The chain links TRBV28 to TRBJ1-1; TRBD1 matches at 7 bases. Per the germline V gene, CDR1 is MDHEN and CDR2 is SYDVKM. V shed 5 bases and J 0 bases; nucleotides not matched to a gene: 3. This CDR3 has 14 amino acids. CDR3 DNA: TGTGCCAGCAGTCCCGGGACAGTGAACACTGAAGCTTTCTTT. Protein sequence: CASSPGTVNTEAFF.

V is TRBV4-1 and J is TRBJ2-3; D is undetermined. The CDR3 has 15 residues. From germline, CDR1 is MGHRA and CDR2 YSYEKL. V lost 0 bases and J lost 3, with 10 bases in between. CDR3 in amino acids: CASSQDIGLTDTQYF. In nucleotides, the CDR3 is TGCGCCAGCAGCCAAGACATTGGGCTGACAGATACGCAGTATTTT.

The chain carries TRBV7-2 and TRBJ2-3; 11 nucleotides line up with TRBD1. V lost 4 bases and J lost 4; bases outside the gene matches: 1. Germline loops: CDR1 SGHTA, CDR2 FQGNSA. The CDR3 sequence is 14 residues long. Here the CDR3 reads CASSWDRGADTQYF. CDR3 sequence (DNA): TGTGCCAGCAGCTGGGACAGGGGGGCAGATACGCAGTATTTT.

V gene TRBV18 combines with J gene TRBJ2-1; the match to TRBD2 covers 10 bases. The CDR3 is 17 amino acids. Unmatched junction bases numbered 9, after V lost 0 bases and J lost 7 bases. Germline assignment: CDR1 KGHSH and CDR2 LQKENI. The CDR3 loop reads CASSPPSRGLALNEQFF. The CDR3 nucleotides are TGTGCCAGCTCACCACCGAGTCGGGGACTAGCGTTAAATGAGCAGTTCTTC.

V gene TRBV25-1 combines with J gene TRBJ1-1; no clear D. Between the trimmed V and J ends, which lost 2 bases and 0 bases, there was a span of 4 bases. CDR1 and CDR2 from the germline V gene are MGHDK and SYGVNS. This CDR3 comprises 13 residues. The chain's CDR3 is CASSERVNTEAFF. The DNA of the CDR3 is TGTGCCAGCAGTGAACGGGTGAACACTGAAGCTTTCTTT.

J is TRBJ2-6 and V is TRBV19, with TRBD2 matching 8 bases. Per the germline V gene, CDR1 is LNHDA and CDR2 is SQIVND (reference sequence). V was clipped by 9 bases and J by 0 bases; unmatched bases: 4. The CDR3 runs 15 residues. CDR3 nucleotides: TGTGCCAGCGAGCGGGGGAGCTCTGGGGCCAACGTCCTGACTTTC. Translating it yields CASERGSSGANVLTF. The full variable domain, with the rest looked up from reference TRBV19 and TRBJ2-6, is DGGITQSPKYLFRKEGQNVTLSCEQNLNHDAMYWYRQDPGQGLRLIYYSQIVNDFQKGDIAEGYSVSREKKESFPLTVTSAQKNPTAFYLCASERGSSGANVLTFGAGSRLTVL.

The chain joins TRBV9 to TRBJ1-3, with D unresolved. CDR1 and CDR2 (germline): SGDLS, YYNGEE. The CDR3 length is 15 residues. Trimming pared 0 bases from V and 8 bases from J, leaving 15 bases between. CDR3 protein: CASSVEDGGLDTIYF. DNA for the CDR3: TGTGCCAGCAGCGTAGAGGACGGAGGGTTGGACACCATATATTTT.

The CDR3 DNA follows: TGCGCCAGCAGCTTGACCGGGTTTAAAGGAATAAGGTCCTACAATGAGCAGTTCTTC. Translated: CASSLTGFKGIRSYNEQFF. The V call is TRBV5-1, the J call TRBJ2-1; D gene ambiguous. This CDR3 contains 19 residues. The V and J ends lost 1 base and 1 base respectively, with 21 bases between them. Germline loops: CDR1 SGHRS, CDR2 YFSETQ.

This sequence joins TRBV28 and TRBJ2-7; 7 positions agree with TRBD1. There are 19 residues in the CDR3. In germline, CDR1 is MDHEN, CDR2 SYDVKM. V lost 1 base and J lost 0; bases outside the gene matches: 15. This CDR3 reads CASSLSLGNRGLSSYEQYF. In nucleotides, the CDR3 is TGTGCCAGCAGTTTATCGCTCGGCAACAGGGGCTTGAGCTCCTACGAGCAGTACTTC.

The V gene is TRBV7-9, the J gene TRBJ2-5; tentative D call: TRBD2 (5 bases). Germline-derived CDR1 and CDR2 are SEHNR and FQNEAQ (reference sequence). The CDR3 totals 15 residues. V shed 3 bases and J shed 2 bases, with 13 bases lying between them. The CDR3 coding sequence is TGTGCCAGCAGCTTGTTACGGGGAAGTCAAGAGACCCAGTACTTC. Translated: CASSLLRGSQETQYF.

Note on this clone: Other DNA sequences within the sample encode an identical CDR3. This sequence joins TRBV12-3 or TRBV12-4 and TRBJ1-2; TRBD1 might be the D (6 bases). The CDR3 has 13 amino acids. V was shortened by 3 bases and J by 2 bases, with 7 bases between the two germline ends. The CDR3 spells CASSFTGNYGYTF. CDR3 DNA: TGTGCCAGCAGTTTTACAGGGAACTATGGCTACACCTTC.

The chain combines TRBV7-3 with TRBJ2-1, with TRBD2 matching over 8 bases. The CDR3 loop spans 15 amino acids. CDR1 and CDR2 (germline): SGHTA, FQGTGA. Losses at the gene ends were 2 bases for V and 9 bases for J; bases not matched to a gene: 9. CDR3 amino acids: CASSLGGRFQGEQFF. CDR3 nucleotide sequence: TGTGCCAGCAGCTTAGGCGGGAGGTTTCAAGGTGAGCAGTTCTTC.

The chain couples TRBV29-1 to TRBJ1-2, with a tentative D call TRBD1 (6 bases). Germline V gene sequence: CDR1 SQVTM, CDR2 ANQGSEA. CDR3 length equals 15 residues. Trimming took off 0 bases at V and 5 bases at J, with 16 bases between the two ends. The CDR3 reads CSVEEGAGVGYGYTF. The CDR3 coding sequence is TGCAGCGTTGAAGAGGGAGCAGGGGTGGGGTATGGCTACACCTTC.

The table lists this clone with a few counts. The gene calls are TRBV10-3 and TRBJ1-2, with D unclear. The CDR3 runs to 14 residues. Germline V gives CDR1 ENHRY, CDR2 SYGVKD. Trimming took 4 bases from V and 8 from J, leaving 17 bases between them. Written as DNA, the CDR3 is TGTGCCATCAGTGGGGAGAGGAGAATGTGGGGCTACACCTTC. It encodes CAISGERRMWGYTF.

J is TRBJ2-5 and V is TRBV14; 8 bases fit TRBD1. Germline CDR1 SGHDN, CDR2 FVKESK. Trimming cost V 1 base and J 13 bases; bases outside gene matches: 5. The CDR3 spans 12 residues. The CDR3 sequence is CASSQGRDRTYF. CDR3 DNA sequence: TGTGCCAGCAGCCAAGGTCGGGACAGGACGTACTTC.

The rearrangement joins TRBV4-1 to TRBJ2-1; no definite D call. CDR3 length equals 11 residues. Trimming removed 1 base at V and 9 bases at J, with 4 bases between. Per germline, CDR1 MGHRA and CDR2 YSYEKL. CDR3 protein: CASSQGREQFF. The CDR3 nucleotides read TGCGCCAGCAGCCAAGGTCGTGAGCAGTTCTTC.

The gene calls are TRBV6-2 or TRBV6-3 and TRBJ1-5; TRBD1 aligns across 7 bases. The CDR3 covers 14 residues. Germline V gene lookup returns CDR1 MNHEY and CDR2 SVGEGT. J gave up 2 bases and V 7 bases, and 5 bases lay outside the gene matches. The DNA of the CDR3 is TGTGCCAGCATCCCCGGGACAGGCAATCAGCCCCAGCATTTT. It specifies CASIPGTGNQPQHF.

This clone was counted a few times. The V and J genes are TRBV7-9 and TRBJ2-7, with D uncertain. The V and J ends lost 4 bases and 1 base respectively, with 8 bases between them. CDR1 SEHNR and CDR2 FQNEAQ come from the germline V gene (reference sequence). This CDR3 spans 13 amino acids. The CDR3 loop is CASSSHRSYEQYF. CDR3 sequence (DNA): TGTGCCAGCAGCTCACACCGATCCTACGAGCAGTACTTC.

This CDR3 reads CASSRGQGETNEKLFF. The CDR3 DNA reads as TGTGCCAGCAGCCGGGGACAGGGGGAAACTAATGAAAAACTGTTTTTT. The chain uses TRBV4-2 and TRBJ1-4; 11 nucleotides align to TRBD1. Per the germline V gene, CDR1 is LGHNA and CDR2 is YNFKEQ. This CDR3 has 16 amino acids. Unmatched junction bases numbered 2, after V lost 4 bases and J lost 1 base.

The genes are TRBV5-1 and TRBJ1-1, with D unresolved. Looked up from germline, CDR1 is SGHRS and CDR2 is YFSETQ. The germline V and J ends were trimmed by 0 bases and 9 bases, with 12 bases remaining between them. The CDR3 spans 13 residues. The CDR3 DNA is TGCGCCAGCAGCTTGGGCGACACCGATCAAGCTTTCTTT. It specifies CASSLGDTDQAFF.